The subject of this entry is one T cell receptor (beta chain). The antigen remains undetermined. This specimen belongs to a study of T cell responses to AZD1222 COVID-19 vaccine. Broader study findings: In a largely white British group with more females than males, clonal diversity was possibly underestimated. Recipients of two AZD1222 doses showed rising Spike-specific TCR breadth and depth. Nearly half of spike-specific TCRs reportedly target variant regions that are unmutated in the B.1.351 and B.1.1.7 variants. Just a handful of AZD1222 recipients tested seropositive at baseline.

Assay used: immunoSEQ multiplex PCR; TCRdb lists only in-frame clones, some missing. The data contain under 55,000 clones, 80% to 90% of them singletons. The sequence was obtained from an adult in good health. The sample was peripheral blood, taken on day 0 of AZD1222 vaccination.

CDR3 sequence reads: CASSYSGRAQPQHF. The CDR3 region has the DNA TGTGCCAGCAGTTACTCGGGGAGAGCTCAGCCCCAGCATTTT. The V call is TRBV6-2 or TRBV6-3, the J call TRBJ1-5; D is unresolved. The ends were cut back, 0 bases at V and 6 bases at J, with 9 bases in the middle. Germline CDR1 is MNHEY and CDR2 is SVGEGT. CDR3 length equals 14 residues.